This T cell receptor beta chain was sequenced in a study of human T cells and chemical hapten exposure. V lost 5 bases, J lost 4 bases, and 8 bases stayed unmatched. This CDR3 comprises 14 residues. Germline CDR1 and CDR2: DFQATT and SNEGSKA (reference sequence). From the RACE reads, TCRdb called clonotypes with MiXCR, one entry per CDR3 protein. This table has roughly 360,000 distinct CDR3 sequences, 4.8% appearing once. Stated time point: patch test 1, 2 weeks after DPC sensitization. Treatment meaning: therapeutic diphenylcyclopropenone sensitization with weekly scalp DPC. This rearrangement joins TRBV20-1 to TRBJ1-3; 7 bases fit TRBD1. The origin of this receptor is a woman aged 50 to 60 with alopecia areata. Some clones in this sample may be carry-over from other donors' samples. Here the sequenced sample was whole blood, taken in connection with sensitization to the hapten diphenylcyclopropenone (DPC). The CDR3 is CSASRDSSGNTIYF. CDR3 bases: TGCAGTGCTTCGCGGGACAGTTCGGGAAACACCATATATTTT.